This T cell receptor (beta chain) was identified during a study of blood T cell repertoires in COVID-19. Study at large: Acute and convalescent COVID-19 samples came from the United States, Italy and Spain.

Original handling: By means of reference gene primer amplification, nucleated cell counts were estimated. Sequenced by immunoSEQ multiplex PCR; TCRdb stores in-frame clones only, minus some. D and trimming come from the DNA, and the V and J calls and clone size come from that table. The data contain a few hundred thousand clones, approximately 91% of them seen just once; the ten biggest clones take up 2.6%. The V segment lost 0 bases and the J segment 2 bases; nucleotides outside the gene matches: 3. Germline loops: CDR1 LGHDT, CDR2 YNNKEL (reference sequence). The CDR3 length is 15 residues. The sequenced sample was peripheral blood. The sequence derives from a person aged 18 to 30 with COVID-19, enrolled during active disease. The chain joins TRBV3-1 (or the pseudogene TRBV3-2) to TRBJ2-7; 8 bases are shared with TRBD2. The CDR3 reads CASSQETLAAYEQYF. The CDR3, as DNA: TGTGCCAGCAGCCAAGAGACACTAGCGGCCTACGAGCAGTACTTC.